Sequencing of this TCR beta chain was carried out in a study of T-cell memory formation after mild COVID-19. Study at large: Largely, TCR clusters stayed within a single donor. Study conclusions and caveats: Later expanders leaned CD4+, whereas day 15 to 85 contracting clones were balanced CD4/CD8.

This CDR3 contains 15 residues. The germline gives CDR1 SEHNR, CDR2 FQNEAQ (reference sequence). V lost 6 bases and J 3 bases, leaving 18 bases between the germline ends. A note on this clonotype: Its antigen is not identified.

TCR alpha and TCR beta cDNA libraries carrying sample barcodes and UMIs came from 5'RACE with constant-segment primers. MiXCR was run by TCRdb on the 5' RACE reads, yielding one entry per CDR3 protein. Seen here are hundreds of thousands of distinct CDR3 sequences, 8% to 9% observed once, and the top ten hold about 22%. The sample comprised PBMCs or a T cell subset sorted from them (not recorded which). This clonotype was obtained from a man between 18 and 29 years old who had mild COVID-19 (a few samples of this study predate the infection). Cell type and time point are not known. The chain couples TRBV7-9 to TRBJ2-7; D not resolved. DNA for the CDR3: TGTGCCAGCAGTTCGACCGGGCTCCAAATCTACGAGCAGTACTTC. It encodes CASSSTGLQIYEQYF. Based on the CDR3 plus reference TRBV7-9 and TRBJ2-7, the full variable domain is DTGVSQNPRHKITKRGQNVTFRCDPISEHNRLYWYRQTLGQGPEFLTYFQNEAQLEKSRLLSDRFSAERPKGSFSTLEIQRTEQGDSAMYLCASSSTGLQIYEQYFGPGTRLTVT.